This note documents a single T cell receptor beta chain sequence. Germline V gene lookup returns CDR1 LGHDT and CDR2 YNNKEL (reference sequence). V shed 3 bases, J shed 7 bases, and the junction held 0 bases outside the gene matches. The CDR3 sequence is 13 residues long. These data belong to a study of blood T cell repertoires in COVID-19. About the study: There were acute and convalescent COVID-19 samples, and they came from the United States, Italy and Spain. Sources were T cells, B-cell-depleted T cells, or PBMCs; the material itself was cDNA or gDNA.

Authors' analysis steps: Nucleated cell number was recorded as an estimate derived from reference gene primer amplification. Using immunoSEQ multiplex PCR, the repertoire was profiled, and TCRdb retains in-frame clones only, with some absent. V, J and clone size derive from that table, while D and trimming were established from the DNA sequence. The table includes about 34,000 clones, over 70% detected once. V and J are TRBV3-1 (or the pseudogene TRBV3-2) and TRBJ1-5; 10 bases are a match to TRBD1. The source is a man at least 80 years old with acute or convalescent COVID-19. What was sequenced was peripheral blood. DNA of the CDR3: TGTGCCAGCAGCCAGGACAGGGGGCAGCCCCAGCATTTT. It encodes CASSQDRGQPQHF.